This section outlines one T cell receptor (beta chain) sequence together with its context. It lacks a known antigen. The input lacks base qualities; no much larger clone sits a single base away. Patient enrollment in ICON started in the first half of 2016, and the final patient was enrolled in 2018. From a subcohort of some 76 patients, fresh tumor and matched uninvolved tissue were collected for in-depth immune analyses, including TCR sequencing. DNA isolated from bulk tissue, without cell sorting, was used for TCR sequencing. TCR sequencing with the immunoSEQ assay provided the T-cell fraction in tumor and uninvolved lung tissue. Under the source paper's analysis protocol: For survival analysis, patients were divided into high (upper tertile) and low (lower two tertiles) T-cell fraction groups, which were compared by log-rank test. A signed-rank test was used to test paired tumor versus uninvolved lung differences in T-cell fraction. TCRdb took this table from immuneACCESS and kept in-frame rearrangements with V and J called. Such tables lack part of the clones; where checked against another copy, unresolved V genes explain under half of the gap, and the rest is unexplained. The V and J calls and clone size were taken over from that table, and D and trimming were inferred from the DNA. Across this sample there are more than 9,000 clones, with roughly three fifths seen only once. The ten top clones hold 9.1% of the sample.

The data originate from a study of tumor-infiltrating lymphocytes in localized non-small cell lung cancer (dated by TCRdb to the early 2020s). Turning to the overall study: Several histologies were represented in the cohort, which also included both smokers and never-smokers as well as patients whose samples were collected after neoadjuvant chemotherapy. TCR sequencing was one of several integrated assays, alongside flow cytometry, multiplex immunofluorescence, RNA-seq, exome sequencing and proteomics, applied to the same patients. The overall ICON cohort was composed of around 150 surgical patients with localized non-small cell lung cancer whose tumors were resected. Each patient contributed resected tumor tissue and uninvolved lung tissue from the same patient, described as non-adjacent to the tumor. The paired tumor versus uninvolved lung comparison of immunoSEQ T-cell fraction included a few dozen patients.

The CDR1 and CDR2 encoded by the germline V gene are SQVTM and ANQGSEA. The germline V and J ends show losses of 7 bases and 8 bases respectively, and no gene match explains 10 bases of the junction. The CDR3 has 12 amino acids, counting the end cysteine and phenylalanine. Left in the record is the CDR3 DNA by itself, 36 bases read in frame from the first base. Beyond this particular receptor, the publication reports: Because assay coverage varied across patients depending on available tissue quantity, TCR sequencing was performed for only a subset of the cohort. Because different assays used different pieces of the same tissue, technical variation could not be distinguished from intratumor heterogeneity. The TCR-derived T-cell fraction showed no difference between the flow cytometry-defined immunotypes IM1 (good prognosis) and IM2 (poor prognosis). TCRbeta sequencing supported higher T cell infiltration in tumors than in uninvolved lung tissue, consistent with immunofluorescence CD3 counts. Tumor T-cell fraction from TCR sequencing was not associated with recurrence-free survival (p = 0.61).

The receptor was derived from a human donor with non-small cell lung cancer. The chain is encoded by TRBV29-1 joined to TRBJ1-2; 7 of the junction bases match TRBD1. The material sequenced was lung tumor tissue. The CDR3 reads as follows: CSGGQPGGGYTF. The DNA sequence follows: TGCAGCGGGGGACAGCCGGGGGGAGGCTACACCTTC.